These 20 T cell receptor beta chains were all obtained from the same sample, sequenced in a study of CD8 T cells in ankylosing spondylitis. One entry per CDR3 protein, called by TCRdb with MiXCR from the 5' RACE reads. The table records around 220,000 distinct CDR3 sequences, 8% to 11% of them present only once. The sample comprised blood, either unsorted or a sorted T cell fraction (not recorded which). The receptors were gathered from a male donor with ankylosing spondylitis or in good health (not recorded which).

The chain joins TRBV29-1 to TRBJ2-3; 11 positions agree with TRBD2. Germline trimming cut 8 bases from V and 2 bases from J; bases unmatched to any gene: 6. Per germline, CDR1 SQVTM and CDR2 ANQGSEA. The CDR3 totals 14 residues. The CDR3 region is CSSGTSGHTDTQYF. CDR3 in DNA: TGCAGCAGTGGGACTAGCGGTCACACAGATACGCAGTATTTT.

This sequence joins TRBV7-9 and TRBJ2-1, with TRBD2 identical over 11 bases. The CDR3 consists of 16 residues. Looked up from germline, CDR1 is SEHNR and CDR2 is FQNEAQ (reference sequence). V shed 6 bases and J 4 bases; nucleotides not matched to a gene: 8. Written as DNA, the CDR3 is TGTGCCAGCAGTCCACCAGGACTAGCGGGTTACAATGAGCAGTTCTTC. This encodes CASSPPGLAGYNEQFF.

This clonotype was found a few times. The rearrangement joins TRBV7-2 to TRBJ1-2, with D unresolved. The CDR3 has 14 residues. CDR1 and CDR2 (germline): SGHTA, FQGNSA. The V gene lost 4 bases and the J gene lost 2 bases, with 11 bases spanning the gap. The CDR3 nucleotides read TGTGCCAGCAGCTCTCCATACCCAAACTATGGCTACACCTTC. This codes for CASSSPYPNYGYTF.

The table lists this clonotype with many counts. The gene calls are TRBV12-3 or TRBV12-4 and TRBJ2-2, with D perhaps matching TRBD1 (6 bases). V was shortened by 6 bases and J by 4 bases, with 15 bases between the two germline ends. The CDR3 sequence is 15 residues long. The chain's CDR3 is CASRDRIPATGELFF. CDR3 in DNA: TGTGCCAGCAGAGACAGGATCCCGGCCACCGGGGAGCTGTTTTTT.

The chain is built from TRBV7-6 and TRBJ2-1; no clear D. The CDR3 extends over 16 amino acids. The germline V gene encodes CDR1 SGHVS and CDR2 FNYEAQ. V gave up 0 bases and J gave up 1 base, with 10 bases separating them. For the CDR3, the DNA is TGTGCCAGCAGCTTAGCGGAAGGTAGATCCTACAATGAGCAGTTCTTC. Residues: CASSLAEGRSYNEQFF. Supplemented by reference TRBV7-6 and TRBJ2-1, the full variable domain reads GAGVSQSPRYKVTKRGQDVALRCDPISGHVSLYWYRQALGQGPEFLTYFNYEAQQDKSGLPNDRFSAERPEGSISTLTIQRTEQRDSAMYRCASSLAEGRSYNEQFFGPGTRLTVL.

The V gene is TRBV7-3, the J gene TRBJ2-5, with D perhaps matching TRBD1 or TRBD2 (6 bases each). V lost 5 bases and J lost 2, with 18 bases in between. The CDR3 sequence is 16 residues long. Germline V lookup: CDR1 SGHTA, CDR2 FQGTGA. CDR3 sequence reads: CASSPGQIGGQETQYF. CDR3 DNA sequence: TGTGCCAGCAGCCCAGGACAGATCGGGGGTCAAGAGACCCAGTACTTC.

The table lists this clonotype with many counts. This chain connects TRBV10-3 to TRBJ1-2; D is possibly TRBD1 (6 bases). Trimming took 6 bases from V and 7 from J, leaving 18 bases between them. From germline, CDR1 is ENHRY and CDR2 SYGVKD. There are 14 residues in the CDR3. CDR3 amino acids: CAIRDGPEQGGYTF. CDR3 sequence (DNA): TGTGCCATCAGGGATGGACCTGAACAGGGTGGCTACACCTTC.

This clonotype showed up many times. J is TRBJ1-5 and V is TRBV5-6; D is unresolved. CDR1 SGHDT and CDR2 YYEEEE come from the germline V gene. CDR3 length equals 14 residues. With 3 bases removed from V and 0 bases from J, the gap between germline ends came to 7 bases. This chain's CDR3 is CASSSLYSNQPQHF. The DNA of the CDR3 is TGTGCCAGCAGCTCCCTTTATAGCAATCAGCCCCAGCATTTT. Full variable domain (outside the CDR3, taken from reference TRBV5-6 and TRBJ1-5): DAGVTQSPTHLIKTRGQQVTLRCSPKSGHDTVSWYQQALGQGPQFIFQYYEEEERQRGNFPDRFSGHQFPNYSSELNVNALLLGDSALYLCASSSLYSNQPQHFGDGTRLSIL.

This clonotype was counted a few times. The chain recombines TRBV3-1 with TRBJ1-5; 8 nucleotides match TRBD1. The CDR3 is 14 residues long. Germline V gives CDR1 LGHDT, CDR2 YNNKEL (reference sequence). Losses at the gene ends were 3 bases for V and 6 bases for J; bases not matched to a gene: 4. In nucleotides, the CDR3 is TGTGCCAGCAGCCAGACAGGGGACGGTCAGCCCCAGCATTTT. As protein: CASSQTGDGQPQHF.

In its sample, this clonotype was seen a few times. This rearrangement joins TRBV5-5 to TRBJ2-1; 9 positions agree with TRBD2. This CDR3 is 15 amino acids long. V shed 4 bases, J shed 9 bases, and the junction held 11 bases outside the gene matches. Germline V gives CDR1 SGHKS, CDR2 YYEKEE (reference sequence). The CDR3 DNA is TGTGCCAGCAGCCCCCCGGGCGGGGGGGCTTCTGAGCAGTTCTTC. Translation gives CASSPPGGGASEQFF.

This clonotype was seen repeatedly, ten times or more. The chain uses TRBV5-1 and TRBJ2-7, with D possibly matching TRBD2 (5 bases). V was trimmed by 8 bases and J by 3 bases, leaving 12 bases between them. CDR3 size: 12 residues. Germline V gives CDR1 SGHRS, CDR2 YFSETQ. The CDR3: CASNDYDYEQYF. DNA for the CDR3: TGCGCCAGTAACGACTACGACTACGAGCAGTACTTC. Based on the CDR3 plus reference TRBV5-1 and TRBJ2-7, the full variable domain is KAGVTQTPRYLIKTRGQQVTLSCSPISGHRSVSWYQQTPGQGLQFLFEYFSETQRNKGNFPGRFSGRQFSNSRSEMNVSTLELGDSALYLCASNDYDYEQYFGPGTRLTVT.

There are many counts of this clonotype. The gene calls are TRBV29-1 and TRBJ2-2; tentative D call: TRBD1 (6 bases). V lost 0 bases, J lost 3 bases, and 11 bases lay in between. CDR3 length: 15 amino acids. CDR1 is SQVTM, CDR2 ANQGSEA, per germline. The DNA for the CDR3 is TGCAGCGTTGAAGACAGGGGCCCATACACCGGGGAGCTGTTTTTT. Translated, it gives CSVEDRGPYTGELFF.

This clonotype was seen at least ten times. V and J are TRBV5-1 and TRBJ2-3; D tentatively reads TRBD1 or TRBD2 (5 bases each). CDR1 and CDR2 (germline): SGHRS, YFSETQ. This CDR3 contains 16 residues. The V gene lost 6 bases and the J gene lost 5 bases, with 22 bases spanning the gap. The CDR3 DNA reads TGCGCCAGCACCGCCCTAGTGGGACCTGGGGGAGATACGCAGTATTTT. Its translation: CASTALVGPGGDTQYF.

The V and J genes are TRBV12-3 or TRBV12-4 and TRBJ2-5, with 12 bases aligning to TRBD2. This CDR3 spans 17 amino acids. V lost 1 base and J lost 4; bases outside the gene matches: 7. The CDR3 loop is CASSLDPTSGGRETQYF. In DNA, the CDR3 is TGTGCCAGCAGTTTAGACCCGACTAGCGGGGGTCGAGAGACCCAGTACTTC.

V and J are TRBV7-2 and TRBJ2-2; 11 nucleotides match TRBD2. Trimming at V came to 5 bases and at J to 2 bases, leaving 7 bases not matched to a gene. The CDR3 sequence is 17 residues long. In germline, CDR1 is SGHTA, CDR2 FQGNSA. CDR3 loop: CASSRLAGGLNTGELFF. DNA for the CDR3: TGTGCCAGCAGCAGATTAGCGGGGGGGCTTAACACCGGGGAGCTGTTTTTT.

This clonotype has ten or more counts. The chain has TRBV3-1 and TRBJ1-1; D is possibly TRBD1 (5 bases). The V gene lost 0 bases and the J gene lost 4 bases, with 9 bases spanning the gap. CDR1 is LGHDT, CDR2 YNNKEL, per germline (reference sequence). CDR3 length: 14 residues. The CDR3 sequence: CASSQEGRFTEAFF. The CDR3 coding sequence is TGTGCCAGCAGCCAAGAGGGACGGTTCACTGAAGCTTTCTTT. Using reference TRBV3-1 and TRBJ1-1 for the parts outside the CDR3, the full variable domain is DTAVSQTPKYLVTQMGNDKSIKCEQNLGHDTMYWYKQDSKKFLKIMFSYNNKELIINETVPNRFSPKSPDKAHLNLHINSLELGDSAVYFCASSQEGRFTEAFFGQGTRLTVV.

The rearrangement links TRBV6-2 or TRBV6-3 to TRBJ1-5; D not resolved. The CDR3 loop spans 14 amino acids. Germline lookup yields CDR1 MNHEY and CDR2 SVGEGT. The germline V and J ends were trimmed by 5 bases and 6 bases, with 14 bases remaining between them. The CDR3 protein is CASSTPAARQPQHF. The DNA for the CDR3 is TGTGCCAGCAGTACCCCGGCAGCACGTCAGCCCCAGCATTTT.

V is TRBV2 and J is TRBJ2-3; D possibly corresponds to TRBD2 (5 bases). In germline, CDR1 is SNHLY, CDR2 FYNNEI. The CDR3 runs to 15 residues. V lost 3 bases, J lost 6 bases, and 16 bases lay in between. The CDR3 DNA follows: TGTGCCAGCAGTGAGATCGGAGGACCACAGGATACGCAGTATTTT. Translated, it gives CASSEIGGPQDTQYF.

The chain combines TRBV30 with TRBJ1-1; TRBD1 is a possible D gene (6 bases). CDR3 size: 12 residues. V lost 5 bases to trimming and J lost 6 bases, with 13 bases between them. Germline CDR1 is GTSNPN and CDR2 is SVGIG (reference sequence). CDR3 coding DNA: TGTGCCTGGGACCAAGGGGGTGCTGAAGCTTTCTTT. The encoded protein is CAWDQGGAEAFF.

The rearrangement links TRBV3-1 to TRBJ2-3, with TRBD2 identical over 12 bases. Germline V CDR1 and CDR2: LGHDT, YNNKEL (reference sequence). V was clipped by 4 bases and J by 2 bases; unmatched bases: 7. The CDR3 length is 17 residues. The CDR3 spells CASSRIRLAGDTDTQYF. The CDR3 region has the DNA TGTGCCAGCAGCCGGATCAGACTAGCGGGGGACACAGATACGCAGTATTTT.